A single TCR beta chain is shown here with its context. This clonotype showed up just a few times. Its antigen is unknown. Qualities for individual bases were not recorded, and no much larger clone is one base off. The CDR3 numbers 16 residues from cysteine through phenylalanine. The read is trimmed to its CDR3 DNA, 48 bases read in frame from base 1. The germline V gene (reference sequence) sets CDR1 to LGHDT and CDR2 to YNNKEL. V lost 2 bases and J lost 3 bases, and the count of bases not matched to a germline gene is 6. This record comes from a study of T cells in Graves' hyperthyroidism and ophthalmopathy (dated by TCRdb to 2018 to 2020). With regard to the full study: Peripheral blood was sampled at the time of initial diagnosis, prior to any treatment. TCR V-J signatures able to tell the groups apart were searched for in a discovery cohort of 90 to 100 patients, of whom roughly 42 had Graves' ophthalmopathy and about 60 had stable Graves' hyperthyroidism. Prospective prediction of ophthalmopathy was tested in an independent validation cohort of 18 to 20 hyperthyroidism patients and some 17 patients who later progressed to ophthalmopathy. The 75 to 100 discovery patients were randomly split 7:3 into training and test sets. In addition, the study compared T-cell repertoires in thyroid tissue and in blood from several Graves' hyperthyroidism patients. After blood sampling, hyperthyroidism patients were treated with methimazole at a starting dose of 30 mg daily, and ophthalmopathy patients were treated with high-dose intravenous methylprednisolone. According to the paper, TCR Vbeta CDR3 sequencing was carried out on 135 peripheral blood samples, which came from some 41 ophthalmopathy, approximately 78 hyperthyroidism and approximately 17 progressor patients.

TCR beta CDR3 regions were amplified from RNA transcripts. For the first round of RT-PCR on the TCR CDR3, the HTBI primer set was used together with the Qiagen OneStep RT-PCR kit. Libraries were constructed in a second round of multiplex PCR, after which size selection and purification were performed. Sequencing of the libraries was done on an Illumina HiSeq2000 using paired-end 100 bp reads. The authors processed their data as follows. SOAPnuke was used to process the raw data, throwing out any read that contained adapters or uncalled bases, had a mean Phred below 15, or lacked an exact constant-primer or identifier match. COPE v1.2.5 was used to merge high-quality paired reads, and clonotypes were defined as unique nucleotide sequences. MiTCR v1.1 was used to align clonotypes to the IMGT TRBV, TRBD and TRBJ reference segments. Only V-J combinations with frequency above 0.0001, covering about 99% of repertoires, were analysed. A TCS score was defined as the ratio between F50 (clonal expansion) and ExV (chaos), using BLOSUM62-based TCRdist between CDR3 peptides within each V-J. Welch's t-statistics and random forest reduced several hundred V-J features to fewer than 15, which were used in a naive Bayes classifier (R e1071). Starting from the raw public reads, TCRdb applied fastp trimming at Q25, assembled clones with MiXCR and retained in-frame beta chains. Identical CDR3 proteins give one entry, which carries the most common genes and DNA. TCRdb's processing, not the authors' own work, is the source of the V and J calls. The sample table lists hundreds of thousands of distinct CDR3 sequences, about 16% of them with a count of one. Of the sample, 30% to 35% falls within the top ten clones.

Graves' hyperthyroidism was defined as stable when no progression to ophthalmopathy occurred over 18 months of follow-up. Hyperthyroidism patients were newly diagnosed, with disease duration under 2 months, and aged 18 to 65 years. Patients with uncontrolled infections, other autoimmune diseases, pregnancy or lactation were excluded. Clinical symptoms, serum thyroxine and TRAb, thyroid ultrasound, and orbital computed tomography formed the basis for the diagnoses. PBMCs were isolated from 10 ml of fresh peripheral blood by Ficoll-Paque density gradient centrifugation. Total RNA was extracted with Trizol reagent, and quality was checked on an Agilent 2100 Bioanalyzer. Broad study findings and their caveats: Sample size was not statistically predetermined, and investigators were not blinded to group allocation. Blood samples also contained most of the expanded thyroid clonotypes (frequency above 0.001), which suggests that blood repertoires may reflect thyroid immune responses. In validation, the model predicted progression to ophthalmopathy a median of roughly 6.2 months before onset, with roughly 71% sensitivity and more than 72% specificity. In cross-validation, a model built on a 13 V-J signature told ophthalmopathy apart from stable hyperthyroidism with over 85% sensitivity and 81% to 82% specificity, and in testing the same model reached 80%/75%.

Input material: blood. The sequence is built from TRBV3-1 and TRBJ1-2; 10 central nucleotides agree with TRBD1. The source is a woman aged 25 to 45 with Graves' hyperthyroidism. The nucleotide sequence reads as follows: TGTGCCAGCAGCCAATCAAGACAGGGGGCTTACTATGGCTACACCTTC. Its product reads: CASSQSRQGAYYGYTF.